Listed here are 18 T cell receptor beta chains from one sample, sequenced in a study of OX40 agonist ivuxolimab in advanced cancers. Measured with immunoSEQ multiplex PCR; TCRdb has only the in-frame clones, and not every one. The sample gives 7,000 to 9,500 clones, more than 85% of which show up once; 25% to 35% is in the top ten. The sample consisted of CD4+ or CD8+ T cells sorted from blood, taken in a trial of the OX40 agonist ivuxolimab. All receptors derive from an adult with an advanced solid tumor such as melanoma, head and neck, liver or kidney cancer.

The chain uses TRBV28 and TRBJ2-1; D is uncertain. V was shortened by 10 bases and J by 8 bases, with 9 bases between the two germline ends. CDR1 and CDR2 (germline): MDHEN, SYDVKM. CDR3 length: 10 residues. The CDR3 nucleotides are TGTGCCACCGAAACGTATGAGCAGTTCTTC. Encoded protein: CATETYEQFF.

This chain links TRBV5-1 with TRBJ2-7; 8 bases align to TRBD1. Per the germline V gene, CDR1 is SGHRS and CDR2 is YFSETQ. Trimming took 3 bases from V and 4 from J; bases not matched to a gene: 9. The CDR3 sequence is 15 residues long. CDR3 DNA sequence: TGCGCCAGCAGCTCCTCAGGGGGCGCTTGGTACGAGCAGTACTTC. Protein product: CASSSSGGAWYEQYF. The full variable domain, its missing parts supplied by reference TRBV5-1 and TRBJ2-7, is KAGVTQTPRYLIKTRGQQVTLSCSPISGHRSVSWYQQTPGQGLQFLFEYFSETQRNKGNFPGRFSGRQFSNSRSEMNVSTLELGDSALYLCASSSSGGAWYEQYFGPGTRLTVT.

The chain couples TRBV7-9 to TRBJ2-5; 7 nucleotides align to TRBD1. After removal of 5 bases from V and 5 bases from J, the junction contained 5 bases not matched to a gene. CDR3 length: 13 amino acids. The germline V gene has CDR1 SEHNR and CDR2 FQNEAQ (reference sequence). CDR3 region: CASSIDRAETQYF. CDR3 DNA sequence: TGTGCCAGCAGCATCGACAGGGCTGAGACCCAGTACTTC.

The chain is built from TRBV28 and TRBJ2-4, with 10 bases that match TRBD1. CDR1 is MDHEN and CDR2 is SYDVKM in the germline V gene. The J segment lost 7 bases and the V segment lost 2 bases, leaving 11 bases of the junction unmatched. The length of the CDR3 is 17 residues. The CDR3 here is CASSLSYEDRGRNIQYF. CDR3 coding DNA: TGTGCCAGCAGTTTAAGTTACGAGGACAGGGGGAGGAACATTCAGTACTTC.

This chain uses TRBV4-1 with TRBJ2-7, with 9 bases that match TRBD2. This CDR3 spans 15 amino acids. Per germline, CDR1 MGHRA and CDR2 YSYEKL. Trimming at V came to 5 bases and at J to 2 bases, leaving 7 bases not matched to a gene. CDR3 in DNA: TGCGCCAGCAGCTCACGGGCGGGAGGGGCCTACGAGCAGTACTTC. Its translation is CASSSRAGGAYEQYF.

The genes are TRBV7-3 and TRBJ1-3; a weak D match, TRBD1 (6 bases). Trimming took off 3 bases at V and 3 bases at J, with 12 bases between the two ends. The CDR3 is 15 amino acids. Germline-derived CDR1 and CDR2 are SGHTA and FQGTGA. The CDR3 loop reads CASSLNGGFGNTIYF. CDR3 DNA: TGTGCCAGCAGCTTGAACGGGGGCTTTGGAAACACCATATATTTT.

This chain joins TRBV30 and TRBJ1-1; D perhaps matches TRBD1 (5 bases). The ends were cut back, 3 bases at V and 2 bases at J, with 10 bases in the middle. This CDR3 has 13 residues. Germline assignment: CDR1 GTSNPN and CDR2 SVGIG (reference sequence). In DNA, the CDR3 is TGTGCCTGGAGCCCCGACAGTAACACTGAAGCTTTCTTT. Its protein product is CAWSPDSNTEAFF. The full variable domain, with the rest looked up from reference TRBV30 and TRBJ1-1, is SQTIHQWPATLVQPVGSPLSLECTVEGTSNPNLYWYRQAAGRGLQLLFYSVGIGQISSEVPQNLSASRPQDRQFILSSKKLLLSDSGFYLCAWSPDSNTEAFFGQGTRLTVV.

V and J are TRBV9 and TRBJ1-6, with 7 positions matching TRBD1. V shed 0 bases, J shed 11 bases, and the junction held 5 bases outside the gene matches. CDR3 length: 14 residues. Germline V lookup: CDR1 SGDLS, CDR2 YYNGEE. The CDR3 nucleotides read TGTGCCAGCAGCGTAGCAGGGGGTGCGGCACCCCTCCACTTT. The encoded protein is CASSVAGGAAPLHF.

The chain carries TRBV7-6 and TRBJ2-2; 8 positions agree with TRBD1. CDR3 size: 14 residues. Germline V gene data show CDR1 as SGHVS and CDR2 as FNYEAQ. Trimming took 6 bases from V and 6 from J; bases not matched to a gene: 6. CDR3 sequence reads: CASSPGGLAGELFF. The CDR3 nucleotides read TGTGCCAGCAGTCCAGGGGGCTTGGCCGGGGAGCTGTTTTTT.

This clone occurred once. The V and J genes are TRBV15 and TRBJ2-1; tentatively, D is TRBD2 (5 bases). The CDR3 loop spans 17 amino acids. CDR1 is LNHNV and CDR2 is YYDKDF in the germline V gene (reference sequence). Deletions cut 0 bases from V and 0 bases from J, with 12 bases between. The chain's CDR3 is CATSREVGEPSYNEQFF. In DNA form, the CDR3 reads TGTGCCACCAGCAGAGAGGTGGGAGAACCCTCCTACAATGAGCAGTTCTTC.

The chain uses TRBV7-9 and TRBJ1-1; TRBD1 matches 7 bases. Per the germline V gene, CDR1 is SEHNR and CDR2 is FQNEAQ (reference sequence). J lost 14 bases, V lost 5 bases, and 14 bases had no gene match. This CDR3 spans 13 amino acids. The chain's CDR3 is CASSEDRAPESFF. The CDR3 nucleotides read TGTGCCAGCAGCGAAGACAGGGCCCCGGAGTCGTTCTTT.

The chain uses TRBV10-3 and TRBJ2-5; 10 bases align to TRBD2. J lost 1 base, V lost 6 bases, and 5 bases had no gene match. This CDR3 spans 15 amino acids. Germline values: CDR1 ENHRY, CDR2 SYGVKD. The CDR3 bases are TGTGCCATCAGCCCGACTAGCGGGCCCCAAGAGACCCAGTACTTC. It encodes CAISPTSGPQETQYF.

Only a few counts were recorded for this clone. The junction shows a germline mismatch at one end, possibly a read error. V is TRBV5-1 and J is TRBJ2-7; TRBD1 or TRBD2 may be the D gene (5 bases each). The CDR3 spans 15 residues. From germline, CDR1 is SGHRS and CDR2 YFSETQ. The CDR3 loop is CASSLAPGRSSEQYF. CDR3 nucleotides: TGCGCCAGCAGCTTGGCCCCGGGACGATCCTCCGAGCAGTACTTC.

This clone turned up a few times. The rearrangement uses TRBV6-1 and TRBJ2-1; 9 nucleotides match TRBD2. Trimming cost V 5 bases and J 6 bases; bases outside gene matches: 5. The length of the CDR3 is 14 residues. Germline V lookup: CDR1 MNHNS, CDR2 SASEGT. DNA for the CDR3: TGTGCCAGCAGTCGACTAGCGGAGCTCAATGAGCAGTTCTTC. This translates into CASSRLAELNEQFF.

The V call is TRBV7-9, the J call TRBJ2-7; D possibly corresponds to TRBD2 (6 bases). This CDR3 has 16 amino acids. Per the germline V gene, CDR1 is SEHNR and CDR2 is FQNEAQ (reference sequence). V lost 5 bases, J lost 0 bases, and 17 bases lay in between. CDR3 residues: CASSPLGLPSSYEQYF. Written as DNA, the CDR3 is TGTGCCAGCAGCCCATTGGGACTTCCGAGCTCCTACGAGCAGTACTTC.

The chain employs TRBV27 and TRBJ2-7; 7 nucleotides agree with TRBD1. CDR3 length: 13 residues. CDR1 and CDR2 (germline): MNHEY, SMNVEV (reference sequence). V was clipped by 8 bases and J by 2 bases; unmatched bases: 6. The CDR3 DNA is TGTGCCAGCTCCCTGACAGGGCCCTACGAGCAGTACTTC. Residues: CASSLTGPYEQYF.

The chain recombines TRBV7-9 with TRBJ2-7; TRBD1 matches 12 bases. Trimming at V came to 5 bases and at J to 3 bases, leaving 8 bases not matched to a gene. The CDR3 is 16 amino acids. The V gene's germline CDR1 is SEHNR and CDR2 FQNEAQ (reference sequence). The chain's CDR3 is CASSAHRDRGLYEQYF. Here the CDR3 DNA reads TGTGCCAGCAGCGCACACCGGGACAGGGGGCTCTACGAGCAGTACTTC.

This rearrangement joins TRBV6-5 to TRBJ2-7; D tentatively reads TRBD1 or TRBD2 (5 bases each). From germline, CDR1 is MNHEY and CDR2 SVGAGI. The V and J ends lost 6 bases and 4 bases respectively, with 13 bases between them. The length of the CDR3 is 13 residues. CDR3 protein: CASRGRGEYEQYF. DNA of the CDR3: TGTGCCAGCAGGGGACGAGGAGAGTACGAGCAGTACTTC.